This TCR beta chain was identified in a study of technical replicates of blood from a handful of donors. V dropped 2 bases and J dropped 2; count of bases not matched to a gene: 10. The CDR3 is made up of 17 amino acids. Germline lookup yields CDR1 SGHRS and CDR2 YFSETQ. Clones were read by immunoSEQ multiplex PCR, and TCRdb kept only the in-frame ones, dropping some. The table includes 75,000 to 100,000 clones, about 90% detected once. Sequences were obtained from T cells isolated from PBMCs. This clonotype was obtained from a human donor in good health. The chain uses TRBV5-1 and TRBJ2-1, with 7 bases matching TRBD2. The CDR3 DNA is TGCGCCAGCAGCTTCCCCCTTCGGACTAGTGCCTACAATGAGCAGTTCTTC. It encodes CASSFPLRTSAYNEQFF. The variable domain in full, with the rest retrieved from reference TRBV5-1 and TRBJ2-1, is KAGVTQTPRYLIKTRGQQVTLSCSPISGHRSVSWYQQTPGQGLQFLFEYFSETQRNKGNFPGRFSGRQFSNSRSEMNVSTLELGDSALYLCASSFPLRTSAYNEQFFGPGTRLTVL.